Following are 16 T cell receptor beta chains from one sample sequenced in a study of cytomegalovirus exposure and HLA in healthy donors (dated by TCRdb to 2016 to 2017). Libraries were prepared through the immunoSEQ multiplex PCR assay. A mixture of 60 forward primers for TCR Vbeta segments and 13 reverse primers for TCR Jbeta segments was used in the multiplex PCR. The table was pulled from immuneACCESS by TCRdb, which kept in-frame rearrangements only. Such tables lose some clones; where checked, under half of the loss comes from unresolved V genes, and the rest has no known cause. The sample includes around 130,000 clones, with approximately 75% observed a single time. Over 4.5% of the sample belongs to the ten largest clones. The sequenced material came from PBMCs. These receptors were collected from a woman between 35 and 50 years old in good health and CMV-seropositive.

With regard to this clone: Relative to the germline gene, one junction end is altered; a read error may explain this. V and J are TRBV4-1 and TRBJ2-3; 8 positions agree with TRBD2. The CDR3 is 15 residues long. The germline CDR1 and CDR2 sequences are MGHRA and YSYEKL. In DNA, the CDR3 is TGCGCCAGCAGCCAGATAGGCCCGCGGGTAGCGGGAATAGGTTTT. Amino acid sequence: CASSQIGPRVAGIGF.

The rearrangement joins TRBV28 to TRBJ1-5, with D hard to call. The CDR3 covers 16 residues. Germline V lookup: CDR1 MDHEN, CDR2 SYDVKM. V shed 4 bases and J shed 4 bases, with 17 bases lying between them. The CDR3 nucleotides are TGTGCCAGCAGTTCTATCCGGGGTCAGGCGAATCAGCCCCAGCATTTT. Its protein product is CASSSIRGQANQPQHF.

This clone was seen only once. This chain's CDR3 is CASSNRDNYGYTF. DNA of the CDR3: TGTGCCAGCAGCAACCGGGATAACTATGGCTACACCTTC. This chain joins TRBV27 and TRBJ1-2, with D uncertain. CDR1 and CDR2 from the germline V gene are MNHEY and SMNVEV (reference sequence). The CDR3 has 13 amino acids. V was shortened by 6 bases and J by 1 base, with 9 bases between the two germline ends.

The chain employs TRBV6-5 and TRBJ2-1; D gene unclear. Germline CDR1 MNHEY, CDR2 SVGAGI. With 4 bases removed from V and 9 bases from J, the gap between germline ends came to 16 bases. This CDR3 contains 14 residues. CDR3 sequence (DNA): TGTGCCAGCAGTTTTACTACCATGGTAGTTGAGCAGTTCTTC. The encoded protein is CASSFTTMVVEQFF.

The rearrangement links TRBV28 to TRBJ1-2, with 10 bases matching TRBD1. The CDR3 spans 15 residues. V was pared by 5 bases and J by 4 bases, with 7 bases of the junction left unmatched. The V gene's germline CDR1 is MDHEN and CDR2 SYDVKM. CDR3 coding DNA: TGTGCCAGCAGTCTGGGACAGGGGAAGATCTATGGCTACACCTTC. Translation: CASSLGQGKIYGYTF.

This chain connects TRBV30 to TRBJ2-5; 7 bases agree with TRBD2. V was clipped by 0 bases and J by 5 bases; unmatched bases: 18. This CDR3 has 18 amino acids. Per germline, CDR1 GTSNPN and CDR2 SVGIG (reference sequence). CDR3 amino acids: CAWSVPGRSRWRRETQYF. The CDR3 nucleotides read TGTGCCTGGAGTGTACCCGGGAGGTCGAGGTGGCGTAGGGAGACCCAGTACTTC.

The chain combines TRBV9 with TRBJ2-7; 7 positions match TRBD1. V was clipped by 4 bases and J by 4 bases; unmatched bases: 14. The CDR3 spans 16 residues. Germline V CDR1 and CDR2: SGDLS, YYNGEE. Here the CDR3 reads CASSSVGETGSYEQYF. The CDR3 nucleotides are TGTGCCAGCAGCTCCGTTGGAGAGACAGGGTCGTACGAGCAGTACTTC.

Regarding this clone: The junction differs from germline at one of its ends, possibly a read error. The rearrangement joins TRBV6-5 to TRBJ2-7, with a tentative D call TRBD2 (5 bases). Germline CDR1 is MNHEY and CDR2 is SVGAGI. The CDR3 spans 14 residues. This CDR3 reads CASPLPRGIYKQYF. The CDR3 nucleotides are TGTGCCAGCCCCCTTCCCCGAGGGATCTACAAGCAGTACTTC.

The chain is built from TRBV6-1 and TRBJ1-6; possible D gene TRBD1, 5 bases. The germline V and J ends were trimmed by 3 bases and 3 bases, with 6 bases remaining between them. This CDR3 region has 14 residues. The germline gives CDR1 MNHNS, CDR2 SASEGT. The chain's CDR3 is CASSDRDYNSPLHF. As DNA, the CDR3 is TGTGCCAGCAGTGACAGGGACTATAATTCACCCCTCCACTTT.

The chain has TRBV7-6 and TRBJ2-3; 9 bases map to TRBD2. The V and J ends lost 0 bases and 0 bases, in that order; junction bases with no gene match: 7. Germline V CDR1 and CDR2: SGHVS, FNYEAQ. CDR3 size: 18 residues. CDR3 region: CASSLAAGGDTSTDTQYF. The DNA of the CDR3 is TGTGCCAGCAGCTTAGCCGCGGGAGGGGATACTAGCACAGATACGCAGTATTTT.

This chain joins TRBV4-2 and TRBJ2-2; the match to TRBD2 covers 10 bases. CDR1 and CDR2 from the germline V gene are LGHNA and YNFKEQ. Germline trimming cut 4 bases from V and 7 bases from J; bases unmatched to any gene: 6. This CDR3 has 15 residues. CDR3 DNA: TGTGCCAGCAGCCTCAACGGACTAGCGGTCGGGGAGCTGTTTTTT. Its translation is CASSLNGLAVGELFF.

The chain links TRBV4-1 to TRBJ2-1; D is perhaps TRBD2 (5 bases). The germline V and J ends were trimmed by 0 bases and 10 bases, with 16 bases remaining between them. Per the germline V gene, CDR1 is MGHRA and CDR2 is YSYEKL. CDR3 length equals 15 residues. CDR3 in amino acids: CASSQERTRLDEQFF. CDR3 nucleotide sequence: TGCGCCAGCAGCCAAGAACGTACTAGGCTCGACGAGCAGTTCTTC.

The chain employs TRBV5-5 and TRBJ1-2, with TRBD1 as a possible D gene (6 bases). This CDR3 has 15 residues. Germline V lookup: CDR1 SGHKS, CDR2 YYEKEE (reference sequence). V was pared by 6 bases and J by 0 bases, with 15 bases between. The CDR3 DNA reads TGTGCCAGCACCCCCTCAGGGACAACTAACTATGGCTACACCTTC. This encodes CASTPSGTTNYGYTF.

This rearrangement joins TRBV10-3 to TRBJ2-7, with 8 nucleotides matching TRBD1. This CDR3 comprises 15 residues. Germline trimming cut 3 bases from V and 3 bases from J; bases unmatched to any gene: 7. Germline CDR1 is ENHRY and CDR2 is SYGVKD. The CDR3 is CAISDADRVSYEQYF. DNA of the CDR3: TGTGCCATCAGTGACGCGGACAGGGTGAGCTACGAGCAGTACTTC.

The J gene is TRBJ1-2, the V gene TRBV7-8; D gene unclear. Looked up from germline, CDR1 is SGHVS and CDR2 is FQNEAQ. The V and J ends lost 0 bases and 5 bases respectively, with 13 bases between them. This CDR3 contains 15 residues. The CDR3 DNA reads as TGTGCCAGCAGCTTAGCGGCCCCCGAGGCTTATGGCTACACCTTC. This sequence encodes CASSLAAPEAYGYTF.

This clone was counted a single time. The J gene is TRBJ2-7, the V gene TRBV6-5, with TRBD1 identical over 7 bases. Germline CDR1 MNHEY, CDR2 SVGAGI. With V trimmed by 0 bases and J by 2 bases, 7 bases remained unmatched. The CDR3 totals 16 residues. In DNA form, the CDR3 reads TGTGCCAGCAGTTACTCAACTGGACAGGCCACCTACGAGCAGTACTTC. Translating gives CASSYSTGQATYEQYF.